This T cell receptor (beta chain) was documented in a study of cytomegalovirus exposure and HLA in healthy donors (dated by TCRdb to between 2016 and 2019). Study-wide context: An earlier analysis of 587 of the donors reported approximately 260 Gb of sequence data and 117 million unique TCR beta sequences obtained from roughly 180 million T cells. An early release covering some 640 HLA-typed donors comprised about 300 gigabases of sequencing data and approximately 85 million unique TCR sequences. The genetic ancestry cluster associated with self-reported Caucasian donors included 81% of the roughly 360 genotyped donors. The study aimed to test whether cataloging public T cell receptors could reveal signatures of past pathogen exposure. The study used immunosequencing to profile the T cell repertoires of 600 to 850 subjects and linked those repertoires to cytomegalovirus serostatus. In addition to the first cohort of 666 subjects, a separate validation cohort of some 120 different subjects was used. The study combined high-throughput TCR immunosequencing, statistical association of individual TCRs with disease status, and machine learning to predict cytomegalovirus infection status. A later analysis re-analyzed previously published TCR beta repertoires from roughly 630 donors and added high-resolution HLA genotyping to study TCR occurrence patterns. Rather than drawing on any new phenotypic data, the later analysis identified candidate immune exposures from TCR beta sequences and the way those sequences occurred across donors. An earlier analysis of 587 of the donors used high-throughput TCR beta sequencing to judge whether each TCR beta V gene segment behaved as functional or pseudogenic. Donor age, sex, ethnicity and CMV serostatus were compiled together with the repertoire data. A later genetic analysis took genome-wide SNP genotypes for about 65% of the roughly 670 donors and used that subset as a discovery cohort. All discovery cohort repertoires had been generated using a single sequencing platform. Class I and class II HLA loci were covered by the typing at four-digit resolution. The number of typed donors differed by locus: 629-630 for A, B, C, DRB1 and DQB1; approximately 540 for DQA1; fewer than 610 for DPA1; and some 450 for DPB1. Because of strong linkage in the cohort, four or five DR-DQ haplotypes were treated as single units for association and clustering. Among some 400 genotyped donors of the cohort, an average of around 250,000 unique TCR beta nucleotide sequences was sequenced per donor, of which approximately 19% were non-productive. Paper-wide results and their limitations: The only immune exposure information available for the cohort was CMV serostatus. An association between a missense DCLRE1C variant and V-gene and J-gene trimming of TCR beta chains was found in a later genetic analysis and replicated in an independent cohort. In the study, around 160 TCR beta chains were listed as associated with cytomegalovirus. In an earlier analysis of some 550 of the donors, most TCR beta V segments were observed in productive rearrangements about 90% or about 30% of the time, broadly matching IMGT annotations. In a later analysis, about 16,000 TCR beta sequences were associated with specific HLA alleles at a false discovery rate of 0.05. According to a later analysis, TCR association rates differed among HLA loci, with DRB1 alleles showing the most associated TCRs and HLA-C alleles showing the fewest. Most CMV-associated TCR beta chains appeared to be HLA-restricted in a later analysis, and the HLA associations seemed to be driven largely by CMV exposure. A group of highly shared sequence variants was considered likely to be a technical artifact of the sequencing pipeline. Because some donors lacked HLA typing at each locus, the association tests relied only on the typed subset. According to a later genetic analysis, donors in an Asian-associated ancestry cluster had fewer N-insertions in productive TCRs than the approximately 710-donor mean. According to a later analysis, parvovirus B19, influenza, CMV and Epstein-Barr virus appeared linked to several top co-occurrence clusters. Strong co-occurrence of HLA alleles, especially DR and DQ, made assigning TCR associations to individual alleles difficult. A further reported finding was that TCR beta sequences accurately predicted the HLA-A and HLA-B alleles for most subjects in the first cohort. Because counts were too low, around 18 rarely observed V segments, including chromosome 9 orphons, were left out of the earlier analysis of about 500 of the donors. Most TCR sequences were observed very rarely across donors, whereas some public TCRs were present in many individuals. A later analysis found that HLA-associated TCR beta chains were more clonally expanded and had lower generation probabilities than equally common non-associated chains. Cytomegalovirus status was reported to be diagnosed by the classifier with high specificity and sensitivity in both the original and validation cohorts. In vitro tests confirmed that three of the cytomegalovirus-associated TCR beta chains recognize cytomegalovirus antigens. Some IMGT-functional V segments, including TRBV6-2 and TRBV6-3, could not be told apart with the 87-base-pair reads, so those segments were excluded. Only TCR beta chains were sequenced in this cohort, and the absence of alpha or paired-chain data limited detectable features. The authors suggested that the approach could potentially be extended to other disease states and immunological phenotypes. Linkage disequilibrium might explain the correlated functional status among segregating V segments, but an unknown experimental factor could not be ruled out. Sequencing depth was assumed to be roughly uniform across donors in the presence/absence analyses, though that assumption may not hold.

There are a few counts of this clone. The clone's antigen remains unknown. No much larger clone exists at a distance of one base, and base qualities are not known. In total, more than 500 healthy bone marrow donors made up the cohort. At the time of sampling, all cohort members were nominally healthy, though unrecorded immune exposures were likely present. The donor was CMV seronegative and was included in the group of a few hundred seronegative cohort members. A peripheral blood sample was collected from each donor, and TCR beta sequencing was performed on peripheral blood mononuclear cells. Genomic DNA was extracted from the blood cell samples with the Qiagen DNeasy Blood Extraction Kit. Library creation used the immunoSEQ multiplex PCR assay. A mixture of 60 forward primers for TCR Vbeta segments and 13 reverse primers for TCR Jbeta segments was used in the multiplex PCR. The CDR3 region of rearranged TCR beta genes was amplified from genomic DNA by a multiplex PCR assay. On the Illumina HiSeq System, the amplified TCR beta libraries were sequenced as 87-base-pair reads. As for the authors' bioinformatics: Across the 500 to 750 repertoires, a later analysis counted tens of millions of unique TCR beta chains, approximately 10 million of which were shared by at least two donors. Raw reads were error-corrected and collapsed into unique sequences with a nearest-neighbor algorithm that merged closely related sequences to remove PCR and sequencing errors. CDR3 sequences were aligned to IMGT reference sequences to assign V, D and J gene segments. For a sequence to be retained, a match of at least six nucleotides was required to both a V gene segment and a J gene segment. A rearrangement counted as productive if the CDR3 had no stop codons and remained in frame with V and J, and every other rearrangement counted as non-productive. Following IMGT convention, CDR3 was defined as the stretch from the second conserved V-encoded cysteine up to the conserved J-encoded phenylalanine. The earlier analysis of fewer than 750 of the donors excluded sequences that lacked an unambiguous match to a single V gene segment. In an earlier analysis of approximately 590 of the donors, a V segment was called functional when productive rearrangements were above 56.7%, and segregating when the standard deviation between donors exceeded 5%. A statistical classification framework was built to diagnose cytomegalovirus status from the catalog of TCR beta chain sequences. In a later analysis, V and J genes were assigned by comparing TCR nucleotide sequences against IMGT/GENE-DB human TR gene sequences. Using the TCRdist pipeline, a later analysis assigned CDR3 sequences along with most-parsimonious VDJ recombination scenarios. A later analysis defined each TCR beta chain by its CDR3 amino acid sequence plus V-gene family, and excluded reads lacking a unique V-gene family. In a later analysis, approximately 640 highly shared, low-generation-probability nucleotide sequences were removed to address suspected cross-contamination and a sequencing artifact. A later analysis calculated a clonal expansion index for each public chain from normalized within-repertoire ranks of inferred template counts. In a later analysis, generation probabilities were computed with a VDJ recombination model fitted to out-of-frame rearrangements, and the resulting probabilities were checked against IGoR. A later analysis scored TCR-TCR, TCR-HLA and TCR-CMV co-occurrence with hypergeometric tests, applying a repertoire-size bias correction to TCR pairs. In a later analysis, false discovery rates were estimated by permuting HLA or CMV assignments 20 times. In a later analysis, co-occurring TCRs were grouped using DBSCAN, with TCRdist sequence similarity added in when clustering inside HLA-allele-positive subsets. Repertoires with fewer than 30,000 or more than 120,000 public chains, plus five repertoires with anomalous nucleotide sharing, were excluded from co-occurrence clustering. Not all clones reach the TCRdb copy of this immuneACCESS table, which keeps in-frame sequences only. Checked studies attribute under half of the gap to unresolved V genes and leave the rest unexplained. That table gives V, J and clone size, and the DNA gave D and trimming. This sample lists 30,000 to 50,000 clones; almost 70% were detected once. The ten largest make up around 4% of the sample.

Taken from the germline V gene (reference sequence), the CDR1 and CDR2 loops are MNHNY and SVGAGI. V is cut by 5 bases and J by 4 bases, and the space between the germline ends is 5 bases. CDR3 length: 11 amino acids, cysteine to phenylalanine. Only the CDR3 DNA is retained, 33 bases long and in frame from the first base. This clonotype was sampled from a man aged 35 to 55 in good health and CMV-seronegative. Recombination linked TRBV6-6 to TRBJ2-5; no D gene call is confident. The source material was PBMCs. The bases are TGTGCCAGCAGTACACCAGAGACCCAGTACTTC. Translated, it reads CASSTPETQYF.